This T cell receptor beta chain was found in a study of blood T cell repertoires in COVID-19. About the research overall: Some COVID-19 samples were acute and others convalescent; all came from the United States, Italy and Spain.

The data were produced by immunoSEQ multiplex PCR, yet TCRdb's version contains in-frame clones alone and is incomplete. The sample contains roughly 5,000 clones, about nine tenths of which appear only once. The CDR3 extends over 15 amino acids. Germline CDR1 is SGHRS and CDR2 is YFSETQ. Deletions cut 4 bases from V and 5 bases from J, with 18 bases between. This receptor was obtained from a human donor in a cohort sampled during active COVID-19. Sequencing was carried out using peripheral blood. V gene TRBV5-1 combines with J gene TRBJ2-5; tentatively, D is TRBD1 (6 bases). In DNA, the CDR3 is TGCGCCAGCAGCGCCACAGGACAGCGTACGGAGACCCAGTACTTC. It translates to CASSATGQRTETQYF.